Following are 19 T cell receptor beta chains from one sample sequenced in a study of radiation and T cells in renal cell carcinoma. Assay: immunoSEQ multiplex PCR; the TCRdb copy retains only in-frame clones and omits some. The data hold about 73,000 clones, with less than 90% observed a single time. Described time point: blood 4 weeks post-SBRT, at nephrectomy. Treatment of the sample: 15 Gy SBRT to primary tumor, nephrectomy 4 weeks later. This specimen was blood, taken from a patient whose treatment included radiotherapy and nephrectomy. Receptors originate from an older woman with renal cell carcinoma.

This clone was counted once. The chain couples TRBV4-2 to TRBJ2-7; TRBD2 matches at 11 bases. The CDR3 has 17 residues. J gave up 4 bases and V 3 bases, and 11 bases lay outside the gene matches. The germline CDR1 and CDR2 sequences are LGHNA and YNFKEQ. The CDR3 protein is CASSHPRTSGSSYEQYF. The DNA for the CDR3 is TGTGCCAGCAGCCATCCTCGTACTAGCGGGAGTTCGTACGAGCAGTACTTC.

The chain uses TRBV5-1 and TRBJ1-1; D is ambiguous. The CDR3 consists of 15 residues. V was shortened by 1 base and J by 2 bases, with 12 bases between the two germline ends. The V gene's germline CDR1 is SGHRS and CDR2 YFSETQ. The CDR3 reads CASSLSSLFNTEAFF. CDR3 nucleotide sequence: TGCGCCAGCAGCTTGTCGTCCCTATTTAACACTGAAGCTTTCTTT.

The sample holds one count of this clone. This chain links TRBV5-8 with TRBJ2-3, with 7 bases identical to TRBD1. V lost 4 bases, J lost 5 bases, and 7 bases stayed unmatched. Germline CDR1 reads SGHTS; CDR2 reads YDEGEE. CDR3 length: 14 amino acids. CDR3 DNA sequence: TGTGCCAGCAGCCTACAGGGGCGGGTAGATACGCAGTATTTT. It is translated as CASSLQGRVDTQYF.

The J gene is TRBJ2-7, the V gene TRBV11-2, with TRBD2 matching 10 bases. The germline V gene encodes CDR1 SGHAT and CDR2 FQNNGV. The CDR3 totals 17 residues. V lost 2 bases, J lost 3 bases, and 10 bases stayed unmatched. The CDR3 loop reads CASSLNAGLARFYEQYF. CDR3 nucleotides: TGTGCCAGCAGCTTAAATGCGGGACTAGCGCGGTTCTACGAGCAGTACTTC.

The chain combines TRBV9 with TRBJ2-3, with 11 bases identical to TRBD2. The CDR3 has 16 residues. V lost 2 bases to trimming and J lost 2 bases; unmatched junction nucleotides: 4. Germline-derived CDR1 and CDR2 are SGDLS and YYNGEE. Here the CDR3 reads CASSVGTSGNTDTQYF. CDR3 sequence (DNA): TGTGCCAGCAGCGTTGGGACTAGCGGCAACACAGATACGCAGTATTTT.

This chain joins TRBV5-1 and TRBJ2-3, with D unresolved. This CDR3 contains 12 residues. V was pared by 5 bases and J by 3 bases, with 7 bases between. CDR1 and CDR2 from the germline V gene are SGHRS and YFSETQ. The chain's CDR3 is CASSRLTDTQYF. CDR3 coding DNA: TGCGCCAGCAGTCGACTGACAGATACGCAGTATTTT.

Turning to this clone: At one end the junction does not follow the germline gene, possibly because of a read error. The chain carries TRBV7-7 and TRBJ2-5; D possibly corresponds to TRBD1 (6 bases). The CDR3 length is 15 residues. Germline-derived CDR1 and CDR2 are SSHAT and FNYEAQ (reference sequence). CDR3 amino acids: CASSLGQGLQETQYF. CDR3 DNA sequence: TGTGCTAGCAGCTTAGGGCAGGGGCTTCAAGAGACCCAGTACTTC. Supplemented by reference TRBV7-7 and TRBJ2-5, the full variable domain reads GAGVSQSPRYKVTKRGQDVTLRCDPISSHATLYWYQQALGQGPEFLTYFNYEAQPDKSGLPSDRFSAERPEGSISTLTIQRTEQRDSAMYRCASSLGQGLQETQYFGPGTRLLVL.

In nucleotides, the CDR3 is TGTGCCATCAGTGGGGGAACAGGGAAAGGGTCAGATACGCAGTATTTT. Residues: CAISGGTGKGSDTQYF. This chain connects TRBV10-3 to TRBJ2-3, with D possibly matching TRBD1 (6 bases). Germline V gives CDR1 ENHRY, CDR2 SYGVKD. Trimming cost V 4 bases and J 4 bases, with 18 bases left between them. There are 16 residues in the CDR3.

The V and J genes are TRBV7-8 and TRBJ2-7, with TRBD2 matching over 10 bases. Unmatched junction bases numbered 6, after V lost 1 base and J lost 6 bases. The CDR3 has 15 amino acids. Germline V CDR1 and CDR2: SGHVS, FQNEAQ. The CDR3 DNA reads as TGTGCCAGCAGCTTAGGGGCTAGCGGGAGTGCCGAGCAGTACTTC. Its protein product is CASSLGASGSAEQYF. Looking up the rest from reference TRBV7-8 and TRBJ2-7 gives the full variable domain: GAGVSQSPRYKVAKRGQDVALRCDPISGHVSLFWYQQALGQGPEFLTYFQNEAQLDKSGLPSDRFFAERPEGSVSTLKIQRTQQEDSAVYLCASSLGASGSAEQYFGPGTRLTVT.

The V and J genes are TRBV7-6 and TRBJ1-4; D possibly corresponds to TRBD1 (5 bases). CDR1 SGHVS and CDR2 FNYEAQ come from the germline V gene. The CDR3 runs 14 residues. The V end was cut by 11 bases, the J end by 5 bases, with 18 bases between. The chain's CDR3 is CALFWGTRNEKLFF. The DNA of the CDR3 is TGTGCCCTGTTCTGGGGCACCCGGAATGAAAAACTGTTTTTT.

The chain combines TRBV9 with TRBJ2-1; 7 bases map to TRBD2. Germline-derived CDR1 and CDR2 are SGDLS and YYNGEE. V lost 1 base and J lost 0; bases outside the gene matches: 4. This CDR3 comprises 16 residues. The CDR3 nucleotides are TGTGCCAGCAGCGTAAGCGGGAAACTCTCCTACAATGAGCAGTTCTTC. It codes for CASSVSGKLSYNEQFF.

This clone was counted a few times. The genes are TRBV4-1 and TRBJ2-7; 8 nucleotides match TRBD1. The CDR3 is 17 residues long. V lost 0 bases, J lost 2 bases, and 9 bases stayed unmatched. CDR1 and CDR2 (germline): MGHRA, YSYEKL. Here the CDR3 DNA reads TGCGCCAGCAGCCAAGAAGGCAAAGGGACAGGCGCCTACGAGCAGTACTTC. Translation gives CASSQEGKGTGAYEQYF.

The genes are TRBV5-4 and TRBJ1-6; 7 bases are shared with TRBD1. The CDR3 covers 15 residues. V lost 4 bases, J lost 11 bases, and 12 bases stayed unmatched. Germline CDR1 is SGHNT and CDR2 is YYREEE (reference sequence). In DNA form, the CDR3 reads TGTGCCAGCAGCGGCCCCGAGACAGGGAGGACACCCCTCCACTTT. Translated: CASSGPETGRTPLHF.

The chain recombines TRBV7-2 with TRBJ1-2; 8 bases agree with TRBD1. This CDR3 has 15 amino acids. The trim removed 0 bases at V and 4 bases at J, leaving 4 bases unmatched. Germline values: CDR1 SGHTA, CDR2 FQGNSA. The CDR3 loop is CASSLAAGGIYGYTF. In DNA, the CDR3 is TGTGCCAGCAGCTTAGCGGCAGGGGGCATCTATGGCTACACCTTC.

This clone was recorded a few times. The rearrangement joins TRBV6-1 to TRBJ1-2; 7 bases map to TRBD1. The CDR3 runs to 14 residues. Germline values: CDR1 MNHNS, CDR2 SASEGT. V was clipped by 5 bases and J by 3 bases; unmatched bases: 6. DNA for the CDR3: TGTGCCAGCAGTACCACAGGGGCTGACTATGGCTACACCTTC. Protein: CASSTTGADYGYTF.

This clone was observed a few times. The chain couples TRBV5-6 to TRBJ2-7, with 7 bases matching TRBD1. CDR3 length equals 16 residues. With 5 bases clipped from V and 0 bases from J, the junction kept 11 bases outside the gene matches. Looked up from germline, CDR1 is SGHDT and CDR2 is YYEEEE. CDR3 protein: CASRRGTVQPSYEQYF. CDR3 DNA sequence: TGTGCCAGCAGACGTGGGACAGTCCAGCCCTCCTACGAGCAGTACTTC.

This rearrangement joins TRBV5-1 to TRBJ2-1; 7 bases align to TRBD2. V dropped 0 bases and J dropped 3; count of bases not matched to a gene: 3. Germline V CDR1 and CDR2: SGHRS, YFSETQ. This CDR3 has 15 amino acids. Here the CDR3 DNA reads TGCGCCAGCAGCTTGGAAGGACTAGACTACAATGAGCAGTTCTTC. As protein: CASSLEGLDYNEQFF.

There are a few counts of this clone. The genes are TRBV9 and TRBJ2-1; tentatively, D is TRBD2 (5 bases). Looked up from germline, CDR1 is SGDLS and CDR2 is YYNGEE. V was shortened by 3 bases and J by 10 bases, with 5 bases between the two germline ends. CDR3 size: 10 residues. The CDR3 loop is CASSGLEQFF. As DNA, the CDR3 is TGTGCCAGCAGCGGACTAGAGCAGTTCTTC.

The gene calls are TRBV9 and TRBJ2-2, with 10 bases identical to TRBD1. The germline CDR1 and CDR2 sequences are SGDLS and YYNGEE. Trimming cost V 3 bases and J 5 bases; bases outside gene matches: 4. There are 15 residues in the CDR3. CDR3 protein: CASSADRGQTGELFF. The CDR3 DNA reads TGTGCCAGCAGCGCAGACAGGGGGCAGACCGGGGAGCTGTTTTTT.